The subject of this entry is one T cell receptor beta chain. The antigen is undetermined. This record belongs to a study of post-analysis software for immune sequencing data. Whole-study context: Clinical courses comprised relapsing-remitting, secondary progressive and progressive-relapsing multiple sclerosis. Study conclusions and caveats: TRBV segments more frequent in patients than in controls numbered several and included TRBV5-6, TRBV5-1 and TRBV20-1. Controls' normalized Chao1 diversity significantly exceeded that of multiple sclerosis patients.

Researchers reported that TCR beta cDNA libraries carried unique molecular identifiers. The yield from roughly 1 to 10 million T cells was roughly 500,000 cDNA molecules in total. MiXCR, run by TCRdb on the PCR reads, gives a single entry per CDR3 protein. The sample lists hundreds of thousands of distinct CDR3 sequences; over 35% were seen once. The CDR3 loop spans 13 amino acids. Germline V gene data show CDR1 as SGHRS and CDR2 as YFSETQ. The sequencing sample was made of blood. The chain uses TRBV5-1 and TRBJ2-5; no clear D. The J call is uncertain, as TRBJ2-7 better fits the DNA end. The source of this sequence is a girl between 5 and 17 years old with multiple sclerosis. The CDR3 DNA sequence: TGCGCCAGCAGCCCGGAAGGCAGAAGCGAGCAGTACTTC. Protein sequence: CASSPEGRSEQYF.